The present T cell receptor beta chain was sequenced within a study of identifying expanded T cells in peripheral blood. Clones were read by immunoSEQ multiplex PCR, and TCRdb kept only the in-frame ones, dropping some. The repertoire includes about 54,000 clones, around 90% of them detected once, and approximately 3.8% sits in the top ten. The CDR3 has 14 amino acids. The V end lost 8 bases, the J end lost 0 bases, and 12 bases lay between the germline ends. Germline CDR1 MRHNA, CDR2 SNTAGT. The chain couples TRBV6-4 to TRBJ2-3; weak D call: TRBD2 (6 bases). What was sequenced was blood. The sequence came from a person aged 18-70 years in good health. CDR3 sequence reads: CASSSGGSTDTQYF. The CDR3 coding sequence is TGTGCCAGCTCTTCCGGGGGAAGCACAGATACGCAGTATTTT.